Each of the 28 T cell receptor beta chains below was sequenced from the same sample in a study of identifying expanded T cells in peripheral blood. Generated by immunoSEQ multiplex PCR, the TCRdb table keeps only in-frame clones and is missing some. The profile shows about 91,000 clones, 88% of them singletons. Sequences were obtained from blood. The source is a person aged 18 to 69 in good health.

In nucleotides, the CDR3 is TGTGCCAGCAGTGAACAGGGGTTCGCTGGGGGGTATGGCTACACCTTC. Translating it yields CASSEQGFAGGYGYTF. The chain links TRBV2 to TRBJ1-2; TRBD1 might be the D (6 bases). V lost 2 bases, J lost 5 bases, and 18 bases lay in between. CDR1 is SNHLY, CDR2 FYNNEI, per germline. The CDR3 consists of 16 residues.

The chain is built from TRBV11-2 and TRBJ2-5, with no clear D. V dropped 7 bases and J dropped 5 bases, with 8 bases sitting between them. CDR1 SGHAT and CDR2 FQNNGV come from the germline V gene. This CDR3 comprises 11 residues. CDR3 residues: CASTPKETQYF. As DNA, the CDR3 is TGTGCCAGCACCCCGAAGGAGACCCAGTACTTC.

The V call is TRBV5-1, the J call TRBJ2-7; D gene ambiguous. Germline V gives CDR1 SGHRS, CDR2 YFSETQ. CDR3 length: 14 residues. V lost 0 bases to trimming and J lost 2 bases, with 9 bases between them. The CDR3: CASSLGTGPYEQYF. The CDR3 nucleotides read TGCGCCAGCAGCTTGGGAACCGGGCCCTACGAGCAGTACTTC.

This rearrangement joins TRBV9 to TRBJ2-3; D is possibly TRBD1 (5 bases). Deletions cut 3 bases from V and 6 bases from J, with 17 bases between. In germline, CDR1 is SGDLS, CDR2 YYNGEE. CDR3 size: 15 residues. The CDR3 sequence is CASSAEGHIRDTQYF. The DNA of the CDR3 is TGTGCCAGCAGCGCGGAAGGACACATTCGGGATACGCAGTATTTT.

Here the CDR3 reads CASSSGQGRTEAFF. In nucleotides, the CDR3 is TGCGCCAGCAGCTCGGGACAGGGGCGCACTGAAGCTTTCTTT. The rearrangement uses TRBV5-1 and TRBJ1-1; 10 positions agree with TRBD1. Germline values: CDR1 SGHRS, CDR2 YFSETQ. Losses at the gene ends were 3 bases for V and 4 bases for J; bases not matched to a gene: 3. CDR3 length: 14 residues.

The chain uses TRBV10-1 and TRBJ2-2, with 10 bases matching TRBD1. This CDR3 is 14 amino acids long. Trimming cost V 10 bases and J 4 bases; bases outside gene matches: 6. The V gene's germline CDR1 is WNHNN and CDR2 SYGVQD (reference sequence). The CDR3 sequence is CANQTGGSTGELFF. CDR3 DNA sequence: TGCGCCAACCAGACAGGGGGCTCCACCGGGGAGCTGTTTTTT.

The chain has TRBV7-2 and TRBJ1-4; TRBD1 matches 10 bases. Trimming took 5 bases from V and 8 from J; bases not matched to a gene: 8. Germline V gene lookup returns CDR1 SGHTA and CDR2 FQGNSA. This CDR3 region has 15 residues. For the CDR3, the DNA is TGTGCCAGCAGCCTGGGGACAGGGGAGATCGAAAAACTGTTTTTT. Protein: CASSLGTGEIEKLFF. Filled out from reference TRBV7-2 and TRBJ1-4, the complete variable domain reads GAGVSQSPSNKVTEKGKDVELRCDPISGHTALYWYRQSLGQGLEFLIYFQGNSAPDKSGLPSDRFSAERTGGSVSTLTIQRTQQEDSAVYLCASSLGTGEIEKLFFGSGTQLSVL.

The chain joins TRBV30 to TRBJ1-5; perhaps TRBD1 as D (6 bases). The CDR3 sequence is 14 residues long. The V gene's germline CDR1 is GTSNPN and CDR2 SVGIG (reference sequence). V lost 1 base, J lost 6 bases, and 13 bases lay in between. The CDR3 loop is CAWSGTGSFQPQHF. CDR3 in DNA: TGTGCCTGGAGTGGAACAGGGAGTTTTCAGCCCCAGCATTTT. The variable domain in full, with the rest retrieved from reference TRBV30 and TRBJ1-5, is SQTIHQWPATLVQPVGSPLSLECTVEGTSNPNLYWYRQAAGRGLQLLFYSVGIGQISSEVPQNLSASRPQDRQFILSSKKLLLSDSGFYLCAWSGTGSFQPQHFGDGTRLSIL.

The chain uses TRBV7-9 and TRBJ1-1, with D possibly matching TRBD1 (6 bases). With 5 bases removed from V and 1 base from J, the gap between germline ends came to 8 bases. The CDR3 sequence is 13 residues long. CDR1 and CDR2 (germline): SEHNR, FQNEAQ (reference sequence). The CDR3 reads CASSQGRNTEAFF. The CDR3 nucleotides read TGTGCCAGCAGCCAGGGGAGGAACACTGAAGCTTTCTTT.

The chain carries TRBV29-1 and TRBJ2-7, with TRBD2 identical over 7 bases. Germline V lookup: CDR1 SQVTM, CDR2 ANQGSEA. The CDR3 is 12 amino acids. Trimming cost V 4 bases and J 3 bases; bases outside gene matches: 3. The CDR3 loop is CSVGAGVYEQYF. The CDR3 DNA reads TGCAGCGTTGGGGCGGGGGTCTACGAGCAGTACTTC.

This clone was observed once. This CDR3 reads CATRDGYTGELFF. CDR3 nucleotide sequence: TGTGCCACGCGGGACGGCTACACCGGGGAGCTGTTTTTT. V and J are TRBV15 and TRBJ2-2; the D gene is possibly TRBD2 (6 bases). The germline V gene encodes CDR1 LNHNV and CDR2 YYDKDF (reference sequence). This CDR3 is built from 13 residues. V was clipped by 9 bases and J by 3 bases, with 11 bases between them.

The V and J genes are TRBV7-8 and TRBJ1-1; 7 positions agree with TRBD1. V lost 1 base to trimming and J lost 7 bases; unmatched junction nucleotides: 0. Germline V gene lookup returns CDR1 SGHVS and CDR2 FQNEAQ. The CDR3 is 12 amino acids. The CDR3 nucleotides are TGTGCCAGCAGCTTAGGGGACAGTGAAGCTTTCTTT. It translates to CASSLGDSEAFF.

Note on this clone: Given the absence of the conserved phenylalanine or tryptophan at the CDR3 end, a read error is likely. The DNA is omitted, as the CDR3 cannot be located on it reliably, and the CDR3 follows TCRdb's listing. The chain employs TRBV28 and TRBJ2-7; the tabulated D call, TRBD2, remains unverified against the DNA. CDR1 is MDHEN and CDR2 is SYDVKM in the germline V gene. The CDR3 length equals 15 residues, ends included. CDR3 in amino acids: CASSPGLAGGGSLAI.

The V call is TRBV7-9, the J call TRBJ2-7, with 9 bases matching TRBD1. Germline CDR1 and CDR2: SEHNR and FQNEAQ (reference sequence). The CDR3 covers 16 residues. V lost 4 bases to trimming and J lost 5 bases; unmatched junction nucleotides: 12. CDR3 DNA sequence: TGTGCCAGCAGCTCGGGGACCGGGACAGGGATCCACGAGCAGTACTTC. Translated, it gives CASSSGTGTGIHEQYF.

The chain carries TRBV7-4 and TRBJ1-4; D is perhaps TRBD1 (5 bases). Between the trimmed V and J ends, which lost 2 bases and 1 base, there was a span of 17 bases. CDR3 length: 18 residues. Germline assignment: CDR1 SGHVT and CDR2 SQSDAQ. As DNA, the CDR3 is TGTGCCAGCAGCTTACGGTCTGGGCAGGGTGAAACTAATGAAAAACTGTTTTTT. Translating gives CASSLRSGQGETNEKLFF. The whole variable domain, filled in from reference TRBV7-4 and TRBJ1-4, reads GAGVSQSPRYKVAKRGRDVALRCDSISGHVTLYWYRQTLGQGSEVLTYSQSDAQRDKSGRPSGRFSAERPERSVSTLKIQRTEQGDSAVYLCASSLRSGQGETNEKLFFGSGTQLSVL.

The chain recombines TRBV6-1 with TRBJ2-5; D uncertain. The CDR3 runs 14 residues. Trimming left V 2 bases short and J 3 bases short, with 10 bases between. CDR1 MNHNS and CDR2 SASEGT come from the germline V gene. Here the CDR3 reads CASSEPALEETQYF. In nucleotides, the CDR3 is TGTGCCAGCAGTGAACCAGCTCTAGAAGAGACCCAGTACTTC.

V and J are TRBV5-1 and TRBJ1-1; D is perhaps TRBD1 (6 bases). The CDR3 is 16 residues long. CDR1 is SGHRS and CDR2 is YFSETQ in the germline V gene. Trimming left V 4 bases short and J 1 base short, with 17 bases between. CDR3 sequence (DNA): TGCGCCAGCAGCCCGAAAACCGGGACAACGAACACTGAAGCTTTCTTT. This gives the protein CASSPKTGTTNTEAFF.

This clone was counted only a few times. This rearrangement joins TRBV2 to TRBJ2-1, with TRBD1 matching 7 bases. There are 12 residues in the CDR3. V shed 6 bases and J 14 bases; nucleotides not matched to a gene: 10. In germline, CDR1 is SNHLY, CDR2 FYNNEI. The CDR3 loop is CASSVGTVMKFF. For the CDR3, the DNA is TGTGCCAGCAGCGTCGGGACAGTTATGAAGTTCTTC.

The gene calls are TRBV29-1 and TRBJ2-7; D remains unclear. Per germline, CDR1 SQVTM and CDR2 ANQGSEA. Trimming stripped 0 bases from V and 3 bases from J, with 9 bases between. The CDR3 has 13 residues. The CDR3 loop is CSVEELGHYEQYF. The CDR3 nucleotides are TGCAGCGTTGAAGAGCTAGGGCACTACGAGCAGTACTTC.

The rearrangement uses TRBV9 and TRBJ2-5; 10 bases match TRBD2. CDR3 length: 18 amino acids. J gave up 7 bases and V 0 bases, and 15 bases lay outside the gene matches. CDR1 and CDR2 (germline): SGDLS, YYNGEE. The CDR3 DNA reads as TGTGCCAGCAGCGTAGGGGCTAGCGGGAGCGGTTGGTGGGCGACCCAGTACTTC. Translation gives CASSVGASGSGWWATQYF.

The chain couples TRBV29-1 to TRBJ2-5; D ambiguous. V shed 3 bases and J shed 0 bases, with 8 bases lying between them. The germline gives CDR1 SQVTM, CDR2 ANQGSEA. CDR3 size: 13 residues. The chain's CDR3 is CSVDKQNQETQYF. The CDR3 coding sequence is TGCAGCGTTGATAAACAGAACCAAGAGACCCAGTACTTC.

V is TRBV15 and J is TRBJ2-6, with a possible D match to TRBD1 (6 bases). The CDR3 runs to 15 residues. The V and J ends lost 3 bases and 3 bases respectively, with 9 bases between them. From germline, CDR1 is LNHNV and CDR2 YYDKDF (reference sequence). The DNA of the CDR3 is TGTGCCACCAGCAGCAGGGGAATTGGGGCCAACGTCCTGACTTTC. The encoded protein is CATSSRGIGANVLTF.

The V gene is TRBV15, the J gene TRBJ1-4, with D perhaps TRBD1 (5 bases). Trimming removed 4 bases at V and 1 base at J, with 13 bases between. The CDR3 has 16 amino acids. Germline values: CDR1 LNHNV, CDR2 YYDKDF (reference sequence). The CDR3 DNA reads as TGTGCCACCAGCACTGGTTCGGGGGGAACTAATGAAAAACTGTTTTTT. It encodes CATSTGSGGTNEKLFF. Full variable domain (rest looked up from reference TRBV15 and TRBJ1-4): DAMVIQNPRYQVTQFGKPVTLSCSQTLNHNVMYWYQQKSSQAPKLLFHYYDKDFNNEADTPDNFQSRRPNTSFCFLDIRSPGLGDTAMYLCATSTGSGGTNEKLFFGSGTQLSVL.

This chain links TRBV27 with TRBJ2-1; D not certain. V shed 2 bases and J shed 8 bases, with 16 bases lying between them. The CDR3 runs 15 residues. Germline CDR1 MNHEY, CDR2 SMNVEV (reference sequence). CDR3 amino acids: CASSLQAPSFYEQFF. The CDR3 region has the DNA TGTGCCAGCAGTTTACAGGCTCCTAGTTTTTATGAGCAGTTCTTC.

The genes are TRBV5-4 and TRBJ1-2; no reliable D call. CDR1 SGHNT and CDR2 YYREEE come from the germline V gene (reference sequence). Trimming left V 2 bases short and J 8 bases short, with 25 bases between. The CDR3 is made up of 17 amino acids. CDR3: CASSLSVFQAARDGYTF. CDR3 bases: TGTGCCAGCAGCTTATCAGTCTTCCAGGCAGCGCGCGACGGCTACACCTTC. The entire variable domain, with the rest obtained from reference TRBV5-4 and TRBJ1-2, is as follows: ETGVTQSPTHLIKTRGQQVTLRCSSQSGHNTVSWYQQALGQGPQFIFQYYREEENGRGNFPPRFSGLQFPNYSSELNVNALELDDSALYLCASSLSVFQAARDGYTFGSGTRLTVV.

This chain joins TRBV19 and TRBJ2-5; a weak D match, TRBD2 (6 bases). This CDR3 contains 14 residues. V was shortened by 6 bases and J by 5 bases, with 16 bases between the two germline ends. CDR1 and CDR2 (germline): LNHDA, SQIVND (reference sequence). The CDR3: CASRTAGPFETQYF. CDR3 nucleotide sequence: TGTGCCAGTAGAACCGCGGGACCCTTTGAGACCCAGTACTTC.

V is TRBV30 and J is TRBJ2-3; 11 nucleotides match TRBD2. The junction had 8 bases not matched to a gene; V was cut back by 3 bases and J by 3 bases. Germline-derived CDR1 and CDR2 are GTSNPN and SVGIG (reference sequence). There are 16 residues in the CDR3. CDR3 in amino acids: CAWSADPSGRTDTQYF. The CDR3 nucleotides are TGTGCCTGGAGCGCCGACCCTAGCGGGAGGACAGATACGCAGTATTTT. The entire variable domain, with the rest obtained from reference TRBV30 and TRBJ2-3, is as follows: SQTIHQWPATLVQPVGSPLSLECTVEGTSNPNLYWYRQAAGRGLQLLFYSVGIGQISSEVPQNLSASRPQDRQFILSSKKLLLSDSGFYLCAWSADPSGRTDTQYFGPGTRLTVL.

The chain has TRBV25-1 and TRBJ2-1; a possible D gene is TRBD1 (6 bases). CDR1 and CDR2 (germline): MGHDK, SYGVNS. V lost 6 bases, J lost 6 bases, and 15 bases lay in between. The CDR3 is made up of 14 amino acids. In DNA form, the CDR3 reads TGTGCCAGCAGCGAGGGGGATTCTACCAATGAGCAGTTCTTC. Its translation is CASSEGDSTNEQFF.